Below are 26 T cell receptor beta chains sequenced from a single sample in a study of cytomegalovirus exposure and HLA in healthy donors. 13 Jbeta primers and 60 Vbeta primers were used for the PCR. The protocol was immunoSEQ multiplex PCR, while the TCRdb copy is restricted to in-frame clones and leaves out a portion. The data show 150,000 to 200,000 clones, roughly 75% seen once. The sequencing input was PBMCs. All receptors come from a woman aged 45-65 years in good health and CMV-seropositive.

V is TRBV11-3 and J is TRBJ2-5; 7 bases align to TRBD1. J gave up 5 bases and V 2 bases, and 8 bases lay outside the gene matches. Germline V gene lookup returns CDR1 SGHNT and CDR2 YENEEA. The CDR3 extends over 15 amino acids. The CDR3 region has the DNA TGTGCCAGCAGCTTAAAGACAGGGTCGGGGGAGACCCAGTACTTC. It encodes CASSLKTGSGETQYF.

This chain connects TRBV19 to TRBJ1-1, with 10 bases fitting TRBD1. The CDR3 sequence is 16 residues long. V lost 6 bases, J lost 5 bases, and 12 bases stayed unmatched. Germline V gene data show CDR1 as LNHDA and CDR2 as SQIVND (reference sequence). The CDR3, as DNA: TGTGCCAGTAGCCTCGGACAGGGGGGATTATATACTGAAGCTTTCTTT. It translates to CASSLGQGGLYTEAFF.

The rearrangement joins TRBV5-5 to TRBJ2-7; D perhaps matches TRBD2 (6 bases). This CDR3 has 15 amino acids. CDR1 SGHKS and CDR2 YYEKEE come from the germline V gene (reference sequence). V lost 5 bases, J lost 3 bases, and 18 bases lay in between. This chain's CDR3 is CASRLSWGGIYEQYF. The CDR3 DNA reads TGTGCCAGCAGACTTTCTTGGGGAGGAATCTACGAGCAGTACTTC.

This clone was found a few times. The rearrangement joins TRBV2 to TRBJ2-7; tentatively, D is TRBD1 (6 bases). Trimming took off 9 bases at V and 2 bases at J, with 23 bases between the two ends. The CDR3 is 16 amino acids. In germline, CDR1 is SNHLY, CDR2 FYNNEI. The CDR3 DNA follows: TGTGCCAGGAAGGTTCAATCCGGGACATCGACCTACGAGCAGTACTTC. Residues: CARKVQSGTSTYEQYF.

The chain has TRBV7-6 and TRBJ1-2; a weak D match, TRBD1 (5 bases). The CDR3 runs 16 residues. The ends were cut back, 1 base at V and 5 bases at J, with 17 bases in the middle. Germline V lookup: CDR1 SGHVS, CDR2 FNYEAQ. As DNA, the CDR3 is TGTGCCAGCAGCTTAGGGGCAGGTGCAGGGATTTATGGCTACACCTTC. Protein: CASSLGAGAGIYGYTF.

The chain has TRBV11-2 and TRBJ2-4; the D is unclear. CDR3 length equals 11 residues. With 5 bases removed from V and 6 bases from J, the gap between germline ends came to 5 bases. Germline V gene sequence: CDR1 SGHAT, CDR2 FQNNGV. The CDR3 DNA is TGTGCCAGCAGCCATTTAAACATTCAGTACTTC. Its protein product is CASSHLNIQYF.

This clone has more than one count but fewer than ten. The chain is built from TRBV18 and TRBJ1-5; weak D call: TRBD1 (6 bases). Trimming left V 3 bases short and J 4 bases short, with 7 bases between. CDR3 length: 13 amino acids. Looked up from germline, CDR1 is KGHSH and CDR2 is LQKENI. The chain's CDR3 is CASSPDSNQPQHF. The CDR3 coding sequence is TGTGCCAGCTCACCGGACAGTAATCAGCCCCAGCATTTT.

Note on this clone: The same CDR3 also results from other DNA sequences found in this sample. This chain joins TRBV7-9 and TRBJ2-7; 7 positions match TRBD1. Trimming took 4 bases from V and 4 from J; bases not matched to a gene: 4. CDR1 and CDR2 (germline): SEHNR, FQNEAQ (reference sequence). The CDR3 sequence is 13 residues long. CDR3 sequence: CASSSGQTYEQYF. The CDR3 coding sequence is TGTGCCAGCAGCTCGGGACAGACATACGAGCAGTACTTC.

The chain has TRBV7-9 and TRBJ2-2, with 7 positions matching TRBD1. Germline-derived CDR1 and CDR2 are SEHNR and FQNEAQ (reference sequence). The V segment lost 6 bases and the J segment 4 bases; nucleotides outside the gene matches: 5. The CDR3 extends over 14 amino acids. CDR3 loop: CASRKTGFTGELFF. CDR3 coding DNA: TGTGCCAGCAGAAAGACAGGGTTCACCGGGGAGCTGTTTTTT.

The chain recombines TRBV5-1 with TRBJ2-7; 14 bases match TRBD2. This CDR3 is built from 17 residues. Germline V gene data show CDR1 as SGHRS and CDR2 as YFSETQ. Trimming removed 3 bases from V and 4 bases from J; junction bases left unmatched: 9. The chain's CDR3 is CASSSGLAGGWPYEQYF. In DNA form, the CDR3 reads TGCGCCAGCAGCTCAGGACTAGCGGGAGGATGGCCTTACGAGCAGTACTTC.

The rearrangement joins TRBV28 to TRBJ2-3, with TRBD1 as a possible D gene (5 bases). Germline V gene data show CDR1 as MDHEN and CDR2 as SYDVKM. The V gene lost 5 bases and the J gene lost 1 base, with 13 bases spanning the gap. The CDR3 spans 15 residues. The CDR3 spells CASSPGLGGTDTQYF. CDR3 DNA sequence: TGTGCCAGCAGTCCAGGGTTAGGGGGCACAGATACGCAGTATTTT.

This rearrangement joins TRBV9 to TRBJ2-2; TRBD2 agrees at 7 bases. Looked up from germline, CDR1 is SGDLS and CDR2 is YYNGEE. The CDR3 length is 13 residues. Trimming took 6 bases from V and 6 from J; bases not matched to a gene: 5. DNA of the CDR3: TGTGCCAGCAATAGGGAGGGTGCCGGGGAGCTGTTTTTT. Amino acids: CASNREGAGELFF.

This chain uses TRBV28 with TRBJ2-5; D call uncertain. Germline CDR1 is MDHEN and CDR2 is SYDVKM. V dropped 6 bases and J dropped 6 bases, with 20 bases sitting between them. This CDR3 contains 15 residues. CDR3 protein: CASSIAPVGQKTQYF. CDR3 nucleotide sequence: TGTGCCAGCAGCATAGCCCCGGTGGGTCAGAAGACCCAGTACTTC.

V is TRBV4-1 and J is TRBJ2-1, with TRBD1 identical over 9 bases. CDR1 is MGHRA and CDR2 is YSYEKL in the germline V gene. Losses at the gene ends were 3 bases for V and 3 bases for J; bases not matched to a gene: 9. The CDR3 is 17 amino acids. The CDR3 nucleotides read TGCGCCAGCAGCCAGGAGTTTTACAGGGGGCTCTACAATGAGCAGTTCTTC. Translated: CASSQEFYRGLYNEQFF.

Details on this clone: At one end the junction does not follow the germline gene, possibly because of a read error. The chain employs TRBV7-9 and TRBJ1-2, with TRBD1 matching 8 bases. The germline gives CDR1 SEHNR, CDR2 FQNEAQ (reference sequence). The CDR3 spans 14 residues. The CDR3 coding sequence is TGTTCCAGCAGCCCGGACAGGGTGGCCTATGGCTACACCTTC. Translating gives CSSSPDRVAYGYTF. The full variable domain, its missing parts supplied by reference TRBV7-9 and TRBJ1-2, is DTGVSQNPRHKITKRGQNVTFRCDPISEHNRLYWYRQTLGQGPEFLTYFQNEAQLEKSRLLSDRFSAERPKGSFSTLEIQRTEQGDSAMYLCSSSPDRVAYGYTFGSGTRLTVV.

To note about this clone: The sample has other DNA sequences that encode this CDR3 too. V gene TRBV7-8 combines with J gene TRBJ1-1; TRBD1 agrees at 7 bases. The CDR3 contains 15 residues. Germline CDR1 and CDR2: SGHVS and FQNEAQ. The trim removed 0 bases at V and 4 bases at J, leaving 5 bases unmatched. CDR3 protein: CASSLARQGGTEAFF. The CDR3 DNA sequence: TGTGCCAGCAGCTTAGCGCGACAGGGTGGCACTGAAGCTTTCTTT.

V is TRBV15 and J is TRBJ1-2; 7 positions match TRBD1. V dropped 0 bases and J dropped 6; count of bases not matched to a gene: 4. This CDR3 has 14 residues. Germline V lookup: CDR1 LNHNV, CDR2 YYDKDF (reference sequence). DNA for the CDR3: TGTGCCACCAGCAGAGATATAGGGGGCGATGGCTACACCTTC. Its translation is CATSRDIGGDGYTF.

The V and J genes are TRBV11-2 and TRBJ2-2, with 7 nucleotides matching TRBD2. In germline, CDR1 is SGHAT, CDR2 FQNNGV. The CDR3 runs to 17 residues. Trimming at V came to 5 bases and at J to 1 base, leaving 10 bases not matched to a gene. The CDR3 nucleotides read TGTGCCAGCAGCCTGACATCTGGGGGGGGGAACACCGGGGAGCTGTTTTTT. Encoded protein: CASSLTSGGGNTGELFF.

The V call is TRBV14, the J call TRBJ1-2; D ambiguous. The CDR3 has 12 residues. The germline CDR1 and CDR2 sequences are SGHDN and FVKESK. The V end was cut by 2 bases, the J end by 5 bases, with 6 bases between. In nucleotides, the CDR3 is TGTGCCAGCAGCCAAAGTGCGTATGGCTACACCTTC. Protein product: CASSQSAYGYTF.

Of note for this clone: The junction does not match germline at one end; this may be a read error. The chain recombines TRBV11-2 with TRBJ2-7; no reliable D call. Germline V gene lookup returns CDR1 SGHAT and CDR2 FQNNGV. CDR3 length: 13 amino acids. CDR3 sequence: CASSREYSYEQYF. CDR3 sequence (DNA): TGCGCCAGCAGCCGTGAGTACTCCTACGAGCAGTACTTC. The entire variable domain, with the rest obtained from reference TRBV11-2 and TRBJ2-7, is as follows: EAGVAQSPRYKIIEKRQSVAFWCNPISGHATLYWYQQILGQGPKLLIQFQNNGVVDDSQLPKDRFSAERLKGVDSTLKIQPAKLEDSAVYLCASSREYSYEQYFGPGTRLTVT.

The CDR3 DNA is TGTGCCAGCGGACCGGGACAGGGGCTTGCTGAAGCTTTCTTT. Amino acid sequence: CASGPGQGLAEAFF. The rearrangement links TRBV2 to TRBJ1-1, with TRBD1 matching over 10 bases. The CDR3 consists of 14 residues. Losses at the gene ends were 8 bases for V and 6 bases for J; bases not matched to a gene: 9. Germline CDR1 reads SNHLY; CDR2 reads FYNNEI.

This clone has only a few counts. The V and J genes are TRBV27 and TRBJ1-5, with TRBD1 matching 8 bases. Germline V gene lookup returns CDR1 MNHEY and CDR2 SMNVEV (reference sequence). With V trimmed by 5 bases and J by 4 bases, 16 bases remained unmatched. The CDR3 length is 18 residues. CDR3 in DNA: TGTGCCAGCAGTGCACGGACAGGGAGTTCAGGGCGAAATCAGCCCCAGCATTTT. It specifies CASSARTGSSGRNQPQHF.

The rearrangement joins TRBV18 to TRBJ1-6; D unclear. Trimming took off 3 bases at V and 10 bases at J, with 22 bases between the two ends. The CDR3 has 17 residues. Germline CDR1 is KGHSH and CDR2 is LQKENI. CDR3 nucleotide sequence: TGTGCCAGCTCACCCCCGCCGACACCACAGTTTGGATCACCCCTCCACTTT. This translates into CASSPPPTPQFGSPLHF.

This chain connects TRBV28 to TRBJ2-7; TRBD2 agrees at 8 bases. The germline V gene has CDR1 MDHEN and CDR2 SYDVKM. Losses at the gene ends were 6 bases for V and 2 bases for J; bases not matched to a gene: 12. This CDR3 region has 16 residues. CDR3: CASSGRGGKGPYEQYF. CDR3 DNA: TGTGCCAGCAGCGGGAGGGGCGGGAAAGGACCCTACGAGCAGTACTTC.

For this clone: Germline is not matched at one junction end, which may reflect a read error. The CDR3 sequence is CASSPRGTGKDTGELFF. CDR3 DNA sequence: TGTGCTAGCAGCCCTAGGGGGACAGGGAAGGACACCGGGGAGCTGTTTTTT. The chain has TRBV7-7 and TRBJ2-2; 9 bases are shared with TRBD1. Germline V lookup: CDR1 SSHAT, CDR2 FNYEAQ (reference sequence). CDR3 length: 17 residues.

This clone was seen just once. The rearrangement joins TRBV5-1 to TRBJ1-1; D ambiguous. This CDR3 has 15 amino acids. The V end was cut by 9 bases, the J end by 3 bases, with 21 bases between. Germline assignment: CDR1 SGHRS and CDR2 YFSETQ. The CDR3 protein is CATRIDFLPDTEAFF. DNA for the CDR3: TGCGCCACTAGAATTGACTTCCTTCCGGACACTGAAGCTTTCTTT.